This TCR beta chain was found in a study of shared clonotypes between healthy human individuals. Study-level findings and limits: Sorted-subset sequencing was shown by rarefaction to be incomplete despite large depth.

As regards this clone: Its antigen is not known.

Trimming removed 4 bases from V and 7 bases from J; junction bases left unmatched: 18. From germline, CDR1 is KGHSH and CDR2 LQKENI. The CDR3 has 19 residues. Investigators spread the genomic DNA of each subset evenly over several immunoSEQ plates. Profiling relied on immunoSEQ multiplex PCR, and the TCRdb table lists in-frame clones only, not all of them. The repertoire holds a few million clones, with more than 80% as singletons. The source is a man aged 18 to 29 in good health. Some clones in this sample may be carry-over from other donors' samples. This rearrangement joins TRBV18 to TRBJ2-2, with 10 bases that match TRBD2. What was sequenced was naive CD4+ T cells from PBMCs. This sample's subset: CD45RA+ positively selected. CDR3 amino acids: CASSRNSLQAGGPFGELFF. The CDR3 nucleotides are TGTGCCAGCTCACGCAACTCCCTCCAAGCGGGAGGGCCGTTCGGGGAGCTGTTTTTT.